A single sample gave rise to the 10 T cell receptor beta chains below, sequenced in a study of tumor and adjacent non-tumor tissue in lung cancer. This sample's RNA came from whole unsorted tissue. Distant lung tissue was collected more than 3 cm away from the tumor edge. A modified ARM-PCR protocol with three rounds of nested PCR amplified TCRbeta. TCRdb re-called the multiplex PCR reads through MiXCR, storing one row per CDR3 protein. Among 85,000 to 130,000 distinct CDR3 sequences listed, 65% were seen once. Sequenced material: distant non-tumor lung tissue. All receptors derive from a man in his thirties or forties with non-small cell lung cancer.

This clonotype was found a few times. One junction end does not reproduce the germline sequence, and a read error may be involved. V gene TRBV13 combines with J gene TRBJ2-1, with 11 bases aligning to TRBD2. Looked up from germline, CDR1 is PRHDT and CDR2 is FYEKMQ (reference sequence). CDR3 length equals 15 residues. DNA for the CDR3: TGTGCCAGCAGCTCCCCTAGCGGGGGGAACAATGAGCAGCTCTTC. The encoded protein is CASSSPSGGNNEQLF.

Worth noting for this clonotype: As the CDR3 is not closed by the conserved phenylalanine or tryptophan, this likely results from a read error. The CDR3 sequence: CASSLVGDTEAFL. The CDR3, as DNA: TGCGCCAGCAGCTTGGTTGGGGACACTGAAGCTTTCCTT. The chain is built from TRBV5-1 and TRBJ1-1, with unresolved D. The CDR3 runs 13 residues. Germline V gives CDR1 SGHRS, CDR2 YFSETQ. Trimming shortened V by 0 bases and J by 3 bases, and 6 bases separated the two germline ends.

Worth noting for this clonotype: A read error may account for a junction end that differs from germline. The chain joins TRBV4-1 to TRBJ2-5, with 9 bases that match TRBD2. The V gene's germline CDR1 is MGHRA and CDR2 YSYEKL. The CDR3 is 16 residues long. The CDR3 DNA sequence: TGCACCAGCAGCCAACAATCAGCGGGAGGCCGGGAGACCCAGTACTTC. Encoded protein: CTSSQQSAGGRETQYF.

Note on this clonotype: This is likely a read error, given that the CDR3 carries no conserved phenylalanine or tryptophan at its end. The chain links TRBV11-3 to TRBJ2-1, with 13 bases lining up with TRBD2. Germline CDR1 is SGHNT and CDR2 is YENEEA. There are 18 residues in the CDR3. The CDR3 coding sequence is TGTGCCAGCAGCCTGGGACTAGCGGGGCTAGGCTCCTACAATGAACAGTTCTAC. Translating gives CASSLGLAGLGSYNEQFY.

Comment on this clonotype: This may be a read error: a much more frequent sequence differs by one nucleotide. Lacking the conserved final phenylalanine or tryptophan, this CDR3 likely reflects a read error. This chain uses TRBV4-1 with TRBJ2-3; D uncertain. Trimming cost V 0 bases and J 2 bases, with 9 bases left between them. Germline assignment: CDR1 MGHRA and CDR2 YSYEKL. The CDR3 has 15 amino acids. In DNA form, the CDR3 reads TGCGCCAGCAGCCAAGAAAGCCGGGCCACAGATACGCAGTATTCT. As protein: CASSQESRATDTQYS.

Concerning this clonotype: A read error may produce the germline difference seen at one junction end. V gene TRBV12-3 or TRBV12-4 combines with J gene TRBJ2-1, with 7 bases identical to TRBD1. This CDR3 has 15 amino acids. The DNA of the CDR3 is TGTGCCAGCAGTCCCGGGGACAGCGGTAACAATGGGCAGTTCTTC. Translated, it gives CASSPGDSGNNGQFF.

The chain employs TRBV5-1 and TRBJ2-5; 8 bases agree with TRBD1. Germline-derived CDR1 and CDR2 are SGHRS and YFSETQ. The length of the CDR3 is 16 residues. J was trimmed by 5 bases and V by 7 bases; bases with no gene match: 16. The DNA of the CDR3 is TGCGCCAGCGGTTCATATGTTCAGGGGGCGGACGAGACCCAGTACTTC. Translating gives CASGSYVQGADETQYF.

Only one count was recorded for this clonotype. The V gene is TRBV4-1, the J gene TRBJ1-2; possible D gene TRBD1, 5 bases. Germline values: CDR1 MGHRA, CDR2 YSYEKL. The CDR3 contains 15 residues. V was trimmed by 7 bases and J by 4 bases, leaving 19 bases between them. The CDR3 here is CASNHGPGTGYGYTF. Written as DNA, the CDR3 is TGCGCCAGCAACCATGGACCGGGGACGGGCTATGGCTACACCTTC.

In its sample, this clonotype was seen a few times. A much more abundant neighbour one base away suggests this may be a read error. V and J are TRBV20-1 and TRBJ2-7, with no clear D. In germline, CDR1 is DFQATT, CDR2 SNEGSKA (reference sequence). The CDR3 consists of 13 residues. The CDR3 DNA sequence: TGCAGTCCCCCCCGGTTAACCTCCTACGTGCAGTACTTC. This translates into CSPPRLTSYVQYF.

The V call is TRBV11-3, the J call TRBJ2-7; 10 bases are a match to TRBD2. CDR1 is SGHNT, CDR2 YENEEA, per germline. The CDR3 totals 15 residues. The J segment lost 9 bases and the V segment lost 5 bases, leaving 13 bases of the junction unmatched. CDR3 DNA: TGTGCCAGCAGCATCCGGACTAGCGGCTCGCTACGGCAGTACGTC. It specifies CASSIRTSGSLRQYV.